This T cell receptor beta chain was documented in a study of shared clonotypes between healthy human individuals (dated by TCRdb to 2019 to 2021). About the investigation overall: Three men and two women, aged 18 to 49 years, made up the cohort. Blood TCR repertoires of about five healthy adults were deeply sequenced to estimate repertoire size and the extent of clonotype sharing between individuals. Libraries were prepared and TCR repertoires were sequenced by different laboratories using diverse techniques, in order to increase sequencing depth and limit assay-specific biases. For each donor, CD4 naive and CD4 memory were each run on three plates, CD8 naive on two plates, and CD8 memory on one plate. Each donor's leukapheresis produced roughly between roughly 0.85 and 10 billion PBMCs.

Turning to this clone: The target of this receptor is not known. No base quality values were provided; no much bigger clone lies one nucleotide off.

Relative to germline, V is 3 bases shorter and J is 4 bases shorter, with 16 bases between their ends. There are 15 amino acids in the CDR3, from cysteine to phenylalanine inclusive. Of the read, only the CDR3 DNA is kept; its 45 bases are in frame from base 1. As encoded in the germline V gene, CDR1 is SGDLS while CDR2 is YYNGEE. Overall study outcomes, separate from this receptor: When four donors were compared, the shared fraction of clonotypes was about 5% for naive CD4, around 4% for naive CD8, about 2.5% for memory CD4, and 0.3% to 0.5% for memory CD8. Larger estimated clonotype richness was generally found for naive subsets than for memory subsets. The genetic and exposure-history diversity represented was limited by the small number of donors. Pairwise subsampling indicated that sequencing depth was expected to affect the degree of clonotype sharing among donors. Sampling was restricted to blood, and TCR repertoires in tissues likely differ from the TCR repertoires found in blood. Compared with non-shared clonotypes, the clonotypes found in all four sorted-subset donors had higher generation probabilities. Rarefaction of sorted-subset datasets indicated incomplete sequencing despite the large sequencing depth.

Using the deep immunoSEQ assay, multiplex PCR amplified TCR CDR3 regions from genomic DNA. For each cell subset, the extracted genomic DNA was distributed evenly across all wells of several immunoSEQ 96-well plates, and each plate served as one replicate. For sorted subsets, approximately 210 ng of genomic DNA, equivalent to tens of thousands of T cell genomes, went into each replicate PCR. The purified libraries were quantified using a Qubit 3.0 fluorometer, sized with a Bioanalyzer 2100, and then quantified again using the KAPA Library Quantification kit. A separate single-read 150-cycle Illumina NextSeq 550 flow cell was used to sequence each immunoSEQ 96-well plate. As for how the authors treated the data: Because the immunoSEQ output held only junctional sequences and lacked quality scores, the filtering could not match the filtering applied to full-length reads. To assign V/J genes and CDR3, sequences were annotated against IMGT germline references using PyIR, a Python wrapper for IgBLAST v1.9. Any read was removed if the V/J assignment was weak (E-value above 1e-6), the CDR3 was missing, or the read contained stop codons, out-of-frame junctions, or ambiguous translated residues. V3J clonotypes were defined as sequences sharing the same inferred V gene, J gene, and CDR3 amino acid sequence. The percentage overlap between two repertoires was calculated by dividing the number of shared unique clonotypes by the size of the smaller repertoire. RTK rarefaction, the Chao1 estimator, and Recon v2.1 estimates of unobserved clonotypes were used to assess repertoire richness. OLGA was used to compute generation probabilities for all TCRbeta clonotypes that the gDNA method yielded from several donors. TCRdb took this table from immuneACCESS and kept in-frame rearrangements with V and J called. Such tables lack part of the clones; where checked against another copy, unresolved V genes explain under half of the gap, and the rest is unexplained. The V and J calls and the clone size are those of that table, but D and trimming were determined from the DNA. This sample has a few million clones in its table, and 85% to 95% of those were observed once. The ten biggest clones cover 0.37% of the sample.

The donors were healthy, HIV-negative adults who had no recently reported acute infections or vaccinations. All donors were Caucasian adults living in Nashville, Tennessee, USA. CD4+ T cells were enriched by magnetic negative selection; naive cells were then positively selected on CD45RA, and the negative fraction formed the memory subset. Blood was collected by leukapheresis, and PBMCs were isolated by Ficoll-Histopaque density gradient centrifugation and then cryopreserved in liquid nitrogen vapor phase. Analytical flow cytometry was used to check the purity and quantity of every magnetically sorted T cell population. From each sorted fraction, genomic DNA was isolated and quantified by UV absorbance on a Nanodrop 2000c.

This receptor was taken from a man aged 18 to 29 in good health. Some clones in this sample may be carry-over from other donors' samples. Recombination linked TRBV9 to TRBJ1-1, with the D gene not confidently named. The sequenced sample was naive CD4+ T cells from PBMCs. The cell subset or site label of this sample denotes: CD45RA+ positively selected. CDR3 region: CASSAPGFEGTEAFF. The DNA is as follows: TGTGCCAGCAGCGCCCCGGGCTTCGAAGGCACTGAAGCTTTCTTT. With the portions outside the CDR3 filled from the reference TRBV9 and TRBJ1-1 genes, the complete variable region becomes DSGVTQTPKHLITATGQRVTLRCSPRSGDLSVYWYQQSLDQGLQFLIQYYNGEERAKGNILERFSAQQFPDLHSELNLSSLELGDSALYFCASSAPGFEGTEAFFGQGTRLTVV.